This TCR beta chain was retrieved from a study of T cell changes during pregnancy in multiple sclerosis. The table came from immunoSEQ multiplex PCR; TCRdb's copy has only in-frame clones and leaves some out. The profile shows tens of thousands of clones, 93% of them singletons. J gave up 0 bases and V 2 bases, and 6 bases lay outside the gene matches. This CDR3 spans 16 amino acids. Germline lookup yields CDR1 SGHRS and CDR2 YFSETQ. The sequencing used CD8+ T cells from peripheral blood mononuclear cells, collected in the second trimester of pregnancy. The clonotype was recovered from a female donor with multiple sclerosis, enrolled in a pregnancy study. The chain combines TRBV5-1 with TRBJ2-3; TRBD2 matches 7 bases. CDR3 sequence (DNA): TGCGCCAGCAGCTTCCCCAGCGGGGAGAGCACAGATACGCAGTATTTT. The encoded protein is CASSFPSGESTDTQYF. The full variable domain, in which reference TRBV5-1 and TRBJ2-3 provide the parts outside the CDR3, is KAGVTQTPRYLIKTRGQQVTLSCSPISGHRSVSWYQQTPGQGLQFLFEYFSETQRNKGNFPGRFSGRQFSNSRSEMNVSTLELGDSALYLCASSFPSGESTDTQYFGPGTRLTVL.